A selection of T cell receptor beta chains follows, all from one sample in a study of blood T cell repertoires in COVID-19. Clones were sequenced by immunoSEQ multiplex PCR, and TCRdb holds only the in-frame ones, with some missing. The sample consists of about 180,000 clones, roughly 81% of them appearing once. Sequencing used peripheral blood. These receptors all come from a woman aged 45-59 years with COVID-19, enrolled during active disease. CDR3s include the opening cysteine and the closing phenylalanine or tryptophan. Fields, in order: clone size, J gene, V gene, D gene, CDR3 DNA, CDR3 protein. D genes are given only for firm matches. Where a row states a size, it is once, few, many or the class of an expanded clone; other rows omit it.

clone size: .
J gene: TRBJ2-7
V gene: TRBV19
D gene: TRBD1
CDR3 DNA: TGTGCCAAAAGCGGGACAGGGCCCTACGAGCAGTACTTC
CDR3 protein: CAKSGTGPYEQYF

clone size: .
J gene: TRBJ2-3
V gene: TRBV7-2
D gene: TRBD2
CDR3 DNA: TGTGCCAGCAGCGATGGACTAGGAGTGACAGATACGCAGTATTTT
CDR3 protein: CASSDGLGVTDTQYF

clone size: .
J gene: TRBJ2-7
V gene: TRBV4-1
D gene: TRBD1
CDR3 DNA: TGCGCCAGCAGCCAAGATCGGCTAGGGGGCTTCTCCTACGAGCAGTACTTC
CDR3 protein: CASSQDRLGGFSYEQYF

clone size: .
J gene: TRBJ2-5
V gene: TRBV27
D gene: .
CDR3 DNA: TGTGCCAGCAGTTCGACAGGTCGCGCCTTCCAAGAGACCCAGTACTTC
CDR3 protein: CASSSTGRAFQETQYF

clone size: .
J gene: TRBJ1-5
V gene: TRBV6-2/TRBV6-3
D gene: .
CDR3 DNA: TGTGCCAGCAGCGTACAGGGAGAGGGTCAGCCCCAGCATTTT
CDR3 protein: CASSVQGEGQPQHF

clone size: .
J gene: TRBJ2-3
V gene: TRBV19
D gene: .
CDR3 DNA: TGTGCCAGTAGTTCGGGCGGGGTCGTAGATACGCAGTATTTT
CDR3 protein: CASSSGGVVDTQYF

clone size: .
J gene: TRBJ1-2
V gene: TRBV18
D gene: TRBD1
CDR3 DNA: TGTGCCAGCTCACCGGGACAGGAGTTTGGCTACACCTTC
CDR3 protein: CASSPGQEFGYTF

clone size: once
J gene: TRBJ1-4
V gene: TRBV4-1
D gene: .
CDR3 DNA: TGCGCCAGCTCACAGGCCTTGCCCGAAAAACTGTTTTTT
CDR3 protein: CASSQALPEKLFF

clone size: .
J gene: TRBJ2-7
V gene: TRBV18
D gene: TRBD1
CDR3 DNA: TGTGCCAGCTCACTAAACCGCCGGGACAGCCATGCCTACGAGCAGTACTTC
CDR3 protein: CASSLNRRDSHAYEQYF

clone size: .
J gene: TRBJ1-5
V gene: TRBV19
D gene: TRBD1
CDR3 DNA: TGTGCCAGCCGGTCGGGACAGTTTAGTCAGCCCCAGCATTTT
CDR3 protein: CASRSGQFSQPQHF

clone size: .
J gene: TRBJ2-3
V gene: TRBV7-2
D gene: TRBD2
CDR3 DNA: TGTGCCAGCAGCCCCTGGACTAGTCGCACAGATACGCAGTATTTT
CDR3 protein: CASSPWTSRTDTQYF

clone size: .
J gene: TRBJ2-3
V gene: TRBV4-1
D gene: .
CDR3 DNA: TGCGCCAGCAGCCACCCCACCATAAACGGTCATAAGGGGAGCACAGATACGCAGTATTTT
CDR3 protein: CASSHPTINGHKGSTDTQYF

clone size: .
J gene: TRBJ1-1
V gene: TRBV7-9
D gene: .
CDR3 DNA: TGTGCCAGCAGAGTGGACAGTGCGAACACTGAAGCTTTCTTT
CDR3 protein: CASRVDSANTEAFF

clone size: .
J gene: TRBJ2-7
V gene: TRBV3-1/TRBV3-2
D gene: TRBD1
CDR3 DNA: TGTGCCAGCAGCGCTTGGGAGACAGGGGGCTCCTACGAGCAGTACTTC
CDR3 protein: CASSAWETGGSYEQYF

clone size: .
J gene: TRBJ1-1
V gene: TRBV19
D gene: .
CDR3 DNA: TGTGCCAGTAGTCCTTGGAGCGACCGGAGCACTGAAGCTTTCTTT
CDR3 protein: CASSPWSDRSTEAFF

clone size: .
J gene: TRBJ2-2
V gene: TRBV7-2
D gene: .
CDR3 DNA: TGTGCCAGCAGCTTCCAACAGAAGAACACCGGGGAGCTGTTTTTT
CDR3 protein: CASSFQQKNTGELFF